This entry features one T cell receptor (beta chain) sequence. Its cognate antigen is unknown. The PCR contained 60 Vbeta and 13 Jbeta primers. Sequencing was performed with immunoSEQ multiplex PCR; in TCRdb, only in-frame clones are kept and a portion is missing. The sample lists 150,000 to 200,000 clones; approximately 65% were seen once. Although they were nominally healthy when sampled, donors likely had unrecorded immune exposures. The data belong to a study of cytomegalovirus exposure and HLA in healthy donors. For the study at large: Caucasian-associated ancestry cluster membership applied to about 83% of several hundred genotyped donors. The study, taken as a whole, reports: Sequencing likely produced, as an artifact, a cluster of highly shared sequence variants. Reportedly, fewer N-insertions than the roughly 600-donor mean appeared in an Asian-associated ancestry cluster in a later analysis.

The CDR3 loop spans 14 amino acids. The germline V gene encodes CDR1 SGHDT and CDR2 YYEEEE. V lost 0 bases and J 2 bases, leaving 9 bases between the germline ends. The sequenced sample consisted of PBMCs. The source of this sequence is a man aged 40-49 years in good health and CMV-seronegative. The chain combines TRBV5-6 with TRBJ2-7; D not resolved. CDR3 sequence reads: CASSLAGGAYEQYF. Here the CDR3 DNA reads TGTGCCAGCAGCTTGGCCGGTGGAGCCTACGAGCAGTACTTC.